This record looks at one T cell receptor beta chain sequence and its context. Other nucleotide sequences in the sample specify the same CDR3. This entry belongs to a study of T cell responses to AZD1222 COVID-19 vaccine. Generated by immunoSEQ multiplex PCR, the TCRdb table keeps only in-frame clones and is missing some. The sample has about 130,000 clones, over 65% seen once. Germline CDR1 and CDR2: MNHNS and SASEGT. The CDR3 has 14 residues. Trimming cost V 1 base and J 7 bases, with 11 bases left between them. The clonotype originates from an adult in good health. The genes are TRBV6-1 and TRBJ1-5; maybe TRBD1 (6 bases). The material sequenced was peripheral blood, taken on day 0 of AZD1222 vaccination. The chain's CDR3 is CASSEGTVAQPQHF. In DNA form, the CDR3 reads TGTGCCAGCAGTGAAGGGACAGTTGCGCAGCCCCAGCATTTT.